These 6 T cell receptor beta chains came from one sample sequenced in a study of shared clonotypes between healthy human individuals. Using immunoSEQ multiplex PCR, the repertoire was profiled, and TCRdb retains in-frame clones only, with some absent. The table records some 2.3 million clones, more than 80% of them present only once. Sequenced input: naive CD4+ T cells from PBMCs. Indicated subset: CD45RA+ positively selected. Receptor source: a man younger than 35 in good health. Some clones in this sample may be carry-over from other donors' samples.

The rearrangement links TRBV5-6 to TRBJ2-7; D is unresolved. Between the trimmed V and J ends, which lost 1 base and 0 bases, there was a span of 17 bases. Germline CDR1 SGHDT, CDR2 YYEEEE. There are 17 residues in the CDR3. Written as DNA, the CDR3 is TGTGCCAGCAGCTTGTTTGGACGGCCTCTCCTCTCCTACGAGCAGTACTTC. This gives the protein CASSLFGRPLLSYEQYF. Full variable domain (missing parts from reference TRBV5-6 and TRBJ2-7): DAGVTQSPTHLIKTRGQQVTLRCSPKSGHDTVSWYQQALGQGPQFIFQYYEEEERQRGNFPDRFSGHQFPNYSSELNVNALLLGDSALYLCASSLFGRPLLSYEQYFGPGTRLTVT.

The rearrangement uses TRBV25-1 and TRBJ1-2; D is ambiguous. Germline assignment: CDR1 MGHDK and CDR2 SYGVNS. CDR3 size: 16 residues. The V end was cut by 1 base, the J end by 0 bases, with 12 bases between. The CDR3 nucleotides are TGTGCCAGCAGTGAATTTTCCACAGAGTCTAACTATGGCTACACCTTC. It is translated as CASSEFSTESNYGYTF.

Remarks on this clone: The same CDR3 arises from other DNA sequences in this sample as well. The chain couples TRBV27 to TRBJ1-2; weak D call: TRBD1 (5 bases). Germline V gene sequence: CDR1 MNHEY, CDR2 SMNVEV (reference sequence). V gave up 5 bases and J gave up 2 bases, with 9 bases separating them. CDR3 size: 13 residues. Written as DNA, the CDR3 is TGTGCCAGCAGTCGGGACCGCAACTATGGCTACACCTTC. Amino acids: CASSRDRNYGYTF.

This clone was recorded once. J is TRBJ1-2 and V is TRBV18, with 7 positions matching TRBD1. The CDR3 is 14 residues long. CDR1 and CDR2 from the germline V gene are KGHSH and LQKENI. J gave up 8 bases and V 2 bases, and 8 bases lay outside the gene matches. The CDR3 coding sequence is TGTGCCAGCTCACCAGCCGGGACAGAGTCAGGCTACACCTTC. This encodes CASSPAGTESGYTF.

The gene calls are TRBV28 and TRBJ1-5, with 7 bases identical to TRBD1. CDR3 length: 15 residues. With V trimmed by 6 bases and J by 3 bases, 8 bases remained unmatched. The germline V gene has CDR1 MDHEN and CDR2 SYDVKM. For the CDR3, the DNA is TGTGCCAGCAGGCCACCGACAGGGCCCAATCAGCCCCAGCATTTT. It translates to CASRPPTGPNQPQHF.

A note on this clone: This sample includes further DNA sequences coding for the same CDR3. The gene calls are TRBV5-8 and TRBJ1-2; TRBD1 matches 9 bases. This CDR3 is built from 13 residues. The trim removed 3 bases at V and 4 bases at J, leaving 1 base unmatched. In germline, CDR1 is SGHTS, CDR2 YDEGEE. The CDR3 DNA reads TGTGCCAGCAGCTCGGGACAGGGCTATGGCTACACCTTC. It specifies CASSSGQGYGYTF.